The table lists the clone carrying this TCR beta chain with a few counts. The record originates from a study of response to subunit inactivated influenza vaccine. TCRdb recomputed calls from the RT-PCR reads with MiXCR, one row per CDR3 protein. The sample lists about 700,000 distinct CDR3 sequences, roughly 13% seen once, with 5.5% to 7% in the top ten. The CDR3 length is 16 residues. The V gene's germline CDR1 is GTSNPN and CDR2 SVGIG (reference sequence). J gave up 0 bases and V 3 bases, and 4 bases lay outside the gene matches. The J gene is TRBJ2-1, the V gene TRBV30, with TRBD1 matching 11 bases. The receptor's source is a man aged 45-60 years who received an inactivated influenza vaccine. The starting material was PBMCs from blood, obtained around two weeks before vaccination. The CDR3 region is CAWRGQGGSSYNEQFF. CDR3 sequence (DNA): TGTGCCTGGAGGGGACAGGGGGGTAGCTCCTACAATGAGCAGTTCTTC.